This TCR beta chain was documented in a study of neurological immune-mediated disorders. General study results and limits: Because no CDR3 amino acid sequences were shared across subjects by expanded clones, private repertoires were suggested in all groups.

The time point here: longitudinal time-point 3. Germline-derived CDR1 and CDR2 are LGHNA and YSLEER. This CDR3 is 20 amino acids long. The V and J ends lost 0 bases and 1 base, in that order; junction bases with no gene match: 16. In this sample, this clonotype turned up many times. Its antigen is unknown. Synthesis of cDNA was carried out by template-switch 5'RACE. The reaction used 10-nucleotide random UMIs. TCRdb used MiXCR to reprocess the 5' RACE reads, holding one entry per CDR3 protein. Of around 49,000 distinct CDR3 sequences in the sample, 9.5% to 15% are singletons; the top ten hold 9%. V is TRBV4-3 and J is TRBJ2-7, with 9 bases fitting TRBD2. Specimen: PBMCs. This receptor was identified in a male donor with HTLV-1-associated myelopathy (HAM/TSP). CDR3 bases: TGCGCCAGCAGCCAAGATTTCGTCGGTAGCGGGGGACTCATGTCCTACGAGCAGTACTTC. This encodes CASSQDFVGSGGLMSYEQYF.